This T cell receptor (beta chain) was sequenced for a study of T-cell reconstitution after alpha-beta-depleted transplantation in children. The library targeted TCRbeta and was prepared with unique molecular identifiers. TCRdb processed the PCR reads anew with MiXCR; each CDR3 protein has one entry. The sample holds fewer than 1 million distinct CDR3 sequences, 16% seen once. This clonotype has just a few counts. Antigen: not known. V was clipped by 6 bases and J by 5 bases; unmatched bases: 10. The CDR3 is 15 residues long. Study-level results: When one year had passed after transplant, most T-cell counts and diversity came from newly produced T cells. Surviving recipient T cells and thymic progenitors underlay high day-60 TCRbeta diversity in some patients.

Source: PBMCs, mostly from graft donor cells, taken 360 days after TCRalphabeta/CD19-depleted stem cell transplant. The V and J genes are TRBV12-3 or TRBV12-4 and TRBJ1-1, with TRBD1 matching 9 bases. The TCR was taken from a male patient between 5 and 17 years old who had a stem cell transplant for acute lymphoblastic leukemia, so the T cells may come from the graft donor. The CDR3, as DNA: TGTGCCAGCAGCGGACAGGGGATTTTTAGGACTGAAGCTTTCTTT. Translation gives CASSGQGIFRTEAFF.